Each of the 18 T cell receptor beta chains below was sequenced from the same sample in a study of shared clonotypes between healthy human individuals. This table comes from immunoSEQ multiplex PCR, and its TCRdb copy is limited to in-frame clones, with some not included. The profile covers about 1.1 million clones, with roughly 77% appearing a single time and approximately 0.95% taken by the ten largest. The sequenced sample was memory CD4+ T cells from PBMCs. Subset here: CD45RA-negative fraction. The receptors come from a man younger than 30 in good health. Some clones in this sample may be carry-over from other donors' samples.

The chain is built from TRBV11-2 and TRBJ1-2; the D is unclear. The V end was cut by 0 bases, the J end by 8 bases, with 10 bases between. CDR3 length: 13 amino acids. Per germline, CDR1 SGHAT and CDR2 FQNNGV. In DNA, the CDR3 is TGTGCCAGCAGCTTAGATGAAACGTCCGGCTACACCTTC. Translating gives CASSLDETSGYTF.

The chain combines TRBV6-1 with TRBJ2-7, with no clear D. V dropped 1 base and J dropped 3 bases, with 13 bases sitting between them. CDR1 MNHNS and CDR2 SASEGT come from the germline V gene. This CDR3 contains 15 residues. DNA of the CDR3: TGTGCCAGCAGTGAAGTAGCACTGGCTCTCTACGAGCAGTACTTC. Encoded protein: CASSEVALALYEQYF.

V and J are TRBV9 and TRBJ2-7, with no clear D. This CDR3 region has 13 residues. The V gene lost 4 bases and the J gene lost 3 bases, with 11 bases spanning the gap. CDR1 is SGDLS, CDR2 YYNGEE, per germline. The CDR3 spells CASSLRADYEQYF. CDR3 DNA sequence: TGTGCCAGCAGCCTTCGGGCCGACTACGAGCAGTACTTC.

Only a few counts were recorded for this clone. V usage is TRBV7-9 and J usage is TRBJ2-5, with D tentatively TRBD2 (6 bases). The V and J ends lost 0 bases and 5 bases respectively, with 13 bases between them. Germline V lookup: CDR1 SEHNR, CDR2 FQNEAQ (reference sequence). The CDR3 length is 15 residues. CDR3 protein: CASSLAGGTIETQYF. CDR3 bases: TGTGCCAGCAGCTTAGCGGGCGGGACGATTGAGACCCAGTACTTC.

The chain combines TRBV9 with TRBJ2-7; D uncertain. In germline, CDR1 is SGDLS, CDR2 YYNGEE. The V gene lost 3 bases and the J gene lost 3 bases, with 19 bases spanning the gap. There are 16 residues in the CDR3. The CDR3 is CASSEGPLNSGYEQYF. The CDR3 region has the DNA TGTGCCAGCAGCGAGGGCCCCCTGAATTCGGGCTACGAGCAGTACTTC.

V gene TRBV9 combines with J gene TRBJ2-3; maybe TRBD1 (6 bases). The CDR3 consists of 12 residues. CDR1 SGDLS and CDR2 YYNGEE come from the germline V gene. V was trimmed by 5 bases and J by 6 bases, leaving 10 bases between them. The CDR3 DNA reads TGTGCCAGCAGTCCACAGGGTGATACGCAGTATTTT. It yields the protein CASSPQGDTQYF.

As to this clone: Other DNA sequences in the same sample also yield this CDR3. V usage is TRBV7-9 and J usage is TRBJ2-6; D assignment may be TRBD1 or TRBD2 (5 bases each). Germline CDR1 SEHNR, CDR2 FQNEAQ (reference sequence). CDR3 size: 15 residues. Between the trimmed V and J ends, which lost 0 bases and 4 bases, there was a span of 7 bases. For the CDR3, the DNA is TGTGCCAGCAGCTTAGCGGGGACGGGGGCCAACGTCCTGACTTTC. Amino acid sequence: CASSLAGTGANVLTF.

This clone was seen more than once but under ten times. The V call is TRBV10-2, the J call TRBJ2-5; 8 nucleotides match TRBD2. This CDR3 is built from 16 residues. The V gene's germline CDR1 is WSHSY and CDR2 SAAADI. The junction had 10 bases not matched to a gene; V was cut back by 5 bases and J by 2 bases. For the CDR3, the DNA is TGCGCCAGCAGTTTTGGGGCACTAGCGGTACAAGAGACCCAGTACTTC. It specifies CASSFGALAVQETQYF.

In DNA form, the CDR3 reads TGTGCCAGCAGCTTGGTCGATGACAAAAACATTCAGTACTTC. This sequence encodes CASSLVDDKNIQYF. This chain links TRBV5-4 with TRBJ2-4; D uncertain. CDR1 and CDR2 (germline): SGHNT, YYREEE (reference sequence). The V end lost 0 bases, the J end lost 3 bases, and 7 bases lay between the germline ends. The CDR3 sequence is 14 residues long. Full variable domain (outside the CDR3, taken from reference TRBV5-4 and TRBJ2-4): ETGVTQSPTHLIKTRGQQVTLRCSSQSGHNTVSWYQQALGQGPQFIFQYYREEENGRGNFPPRFSGLQFPNYSSELNVNALELDDSALYLCASSLVDDKNIQYFGAGTRLSVL.

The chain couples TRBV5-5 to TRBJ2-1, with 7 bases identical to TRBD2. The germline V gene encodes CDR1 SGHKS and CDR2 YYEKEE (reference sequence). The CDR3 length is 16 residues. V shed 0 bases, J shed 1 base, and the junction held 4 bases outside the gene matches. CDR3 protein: CASSLAAGRSYNEQFF. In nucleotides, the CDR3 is TGTGCCAGCAGCTTGGCAGCGGGAAGGTCCTACAATGAGCAGTTCTTC.

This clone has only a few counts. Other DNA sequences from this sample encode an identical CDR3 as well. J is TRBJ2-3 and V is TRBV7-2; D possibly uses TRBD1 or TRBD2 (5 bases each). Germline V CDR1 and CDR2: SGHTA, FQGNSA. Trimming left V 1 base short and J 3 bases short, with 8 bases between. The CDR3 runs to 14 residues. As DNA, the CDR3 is TGTGCCAGCAGCTTAGGGGGGTTGACAGATACGCAGTATTTT. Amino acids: CASSLGGLTDTQYF.

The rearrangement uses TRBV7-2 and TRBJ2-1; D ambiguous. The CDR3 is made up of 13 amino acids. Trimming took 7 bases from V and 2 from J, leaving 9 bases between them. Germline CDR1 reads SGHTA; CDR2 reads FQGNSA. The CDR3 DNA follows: TGTGCCAGCACACCCCGTCCCTACAATGAGCAGTTCTTC. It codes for CASTPRPYNEQFF.

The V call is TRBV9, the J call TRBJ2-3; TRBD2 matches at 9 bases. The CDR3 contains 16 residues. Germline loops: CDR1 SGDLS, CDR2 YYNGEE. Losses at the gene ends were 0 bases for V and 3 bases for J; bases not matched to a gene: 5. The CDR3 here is CASSVAGLAGTDTQYF. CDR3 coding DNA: TGTGCCAGCAGCGTAGCGGGCCTAGCGGGAACAGATACGCAGTATTTT.

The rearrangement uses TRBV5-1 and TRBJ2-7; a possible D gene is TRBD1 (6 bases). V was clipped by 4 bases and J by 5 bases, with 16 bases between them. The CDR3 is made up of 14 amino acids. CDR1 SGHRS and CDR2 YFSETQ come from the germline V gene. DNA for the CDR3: TGCGCCAGCAGCCCCGGGACAAGAAAGGACGAGCAGTACTTC. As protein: CASSPGTRKDEQYF.

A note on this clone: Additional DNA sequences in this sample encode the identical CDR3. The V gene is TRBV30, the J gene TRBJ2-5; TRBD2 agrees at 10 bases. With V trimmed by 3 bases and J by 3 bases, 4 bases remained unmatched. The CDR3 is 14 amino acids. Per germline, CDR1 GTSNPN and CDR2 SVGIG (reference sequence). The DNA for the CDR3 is TGTGCCTGGAGCCCTGGACTAGCGGAAGAGACCCAGTACTTC. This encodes CAWSPGLAEETQYF.

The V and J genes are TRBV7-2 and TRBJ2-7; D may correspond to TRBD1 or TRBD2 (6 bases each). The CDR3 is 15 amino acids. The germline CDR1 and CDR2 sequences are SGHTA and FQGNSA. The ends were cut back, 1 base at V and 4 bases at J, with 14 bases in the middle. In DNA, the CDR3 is TGTGCCAGCAGCTTAGTGGCAGGGGAGGTTTACGAGCAGTACTTC. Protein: CASSLVAGEVYEQYF.

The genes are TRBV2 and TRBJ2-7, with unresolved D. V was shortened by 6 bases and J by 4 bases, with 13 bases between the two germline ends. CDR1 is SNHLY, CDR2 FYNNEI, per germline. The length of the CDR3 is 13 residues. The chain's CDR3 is CASSWSAWYEQYF. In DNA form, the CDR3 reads TGTGCCAGCAGCTGGAGTGCGTGGTACGAGCAGTACTTC. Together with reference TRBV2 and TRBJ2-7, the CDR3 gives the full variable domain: EPEVTQTPSHQVTQMGQEVILRCVPISNHLYFYWYRQILGQKVEFLVSFYNNEISEKSEIFDDQFSVERPDGSNFTLKIRSTKLEDSAMYFCASSWSAWYEQYFGPGTRLTVT.

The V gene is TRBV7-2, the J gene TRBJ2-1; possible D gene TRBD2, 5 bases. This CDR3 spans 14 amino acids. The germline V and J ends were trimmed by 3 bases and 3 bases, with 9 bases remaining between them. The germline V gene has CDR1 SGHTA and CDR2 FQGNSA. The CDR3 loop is CASSLWGDYNEQFF. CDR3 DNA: TGTGCCAGCAGCTTGTGGGGAGACTACAATGAGCAGTTCTTC.